The 11 T cell receptor beta chains below come from one sample, sequenced in a study of a mutant IDH1 vaccine in newly diagnosed glioma. The method was immunoSEQ multiplex PCR; TCRdb's version includes in-frame clones alone and lacks a portion of them. The sample records some 29,000 clones, around 90% being singletons. As to time point: week 5, during vaccination. It was 300 ug of mutant IDH1 20-mer peptide that made up each vaccine dose, given with topical imiquimod. No antigen has been assigned to these receptors. The sample in question was peripheral blood mononuclear cells (PBMCs), obtained from a glioma patient whose treatment included an IDH1 peptide vaccine. The receptors stem from a woman aged 40 to 50 with glioma. Some clones in this sample may be carry-over from other donors' samples.

V gene TRBV19 combines with J gene TRBJ1-2; possibly TRBD1 for D (5 bases). The CDR3 is made up of 15 amino acids. Per the germline V gene, CDR1 is LNHDA and CDR2 is SQIVND (reference sequence). The germline V and J ends were trimmed by 6 bases and 4 bases, with 18 bases remaining between them. CDR3 region: CASSLPGLESYGYTF. Here the CDR3 DNA reads TGTGCCAGTAGCTTACCGGGACTGGAATCCTATGGCTACACCTTC.

V and J are TRBV5-1 and TRBJ2-3; a weak D match, TRBD2 (7 bases). The CDR3 runs 16 residues. Looked up from germline, CDR1 is SGHRS and CDR2 is YFSETQ. Trimming stripped 0 bases from V and 5 bases from J, with 16 bases between. CDR3 coding DNA: TGCGCCAGCAGCTTGGGGGGGCTAGCGGCAGAAGATACGCAGTATTTT. Its protein is CASSLGGLAAEDTQYF. Together with reference TRBV5-1 and TRBJ2-3, the CDR3 gives the full variable domain: KAGVTQTPRYLIKTRGQQVTLSCSPISGHRSVSWYQQTPGQGLQFLFEYFSETQRNKGNFPGRFSGRQFSNSRSEMNVSTLELGDSALYLCASSLGGLAAEDTQYFGPGTRLTVL.

The chain uses TRBV2 and TRBJ2-3, with TRBD2 identical over 7 bases. The CDR3 length is 15 residues. The trim removed 8 bases at V and 3 bases at J, leaving 11 bases unmatched. Germline V CDR1 and CDR2: SNHLY, FYNNEI. CDR3 nucleotides: TGTGCCAGCCGATCGACGGGAGGAGGTACAGATACGCAGTATTTT. Translating it yields CASRSTGGGTDTQYF.

This clone was found once. The chain couples TRBV7-2 to TRBJ2-7; 9 bases are a match to TRBD1. The CDR3 is 14 residues long. Germline CDR1 reads SGHTA; CDR2 reads FQGNSA. V dropped 3 bases and J dropped 5; count of bases not matched to a gene: 5. CDR3 nucleotide sequence: TGTGCCAGCAGCTTGAGACAGGGGGTTAACGAGCAGTACTTC. This encodes CASSLRQGVNEQYF.

The chain is built from TRBV7-3 and TRBJ2-1; possibly TRBD2 for D (5 bases). V shed 5 bases and J shed 5 bases, with 10 bases lying between them. The CDR3 length is 13 residues. CDR1 and CDR2 from the germline V gene are SGHTA and FQGTGA. The CDR3 reads CASSDEGNNEQFF. The CDR3 DNA reads as TGTGCCAGCAGCGATGAGGGTAACAATGAGCAGTTCTTC.

This clone came up once. This chain connects TRBV11-2 to TRBJ1-4, with 7 bases fitting TRBD1. Germline V CDR1 and CDR2: SGHAT, FQNNGV. The CDR3 consists of 13 residues. V shed 6 bases and J 8 bases; nucleotides not matched to a gene: 6. CDR3 in amino acids: CASSSTGVEKLFF. Here the CDR3 DNA reads TGTGCCAGCAGTTCTACAGGGGTGGAAAAACTGTTTTTT.

This chain links TRBV27 with TRBJ1-6; D remains unclear. This CDR3 comprises 14 residues. V was trimmed by 5 bases and J by 7 bases, leaving 12 bases between them. CDR1 and CDR2 (germline): MNHEY, SMNVEV (reference sequence). In DNA, the CDR3 is TGTGCCAGCAGTCTGCCAGTTTTGAATTCACCCCTCCACTTT. It codes for CASSLPVLNSPLHF.

The chain has TRBV6-6 and TRBJ2-7; 8 positions agree with TRBD1. The CDR3 consists of 14 residues. Germline V CDR1 and CDR2: MNHNY, SVGAGI (reference sequence). After removal of 4 bases from V and 5 bases from J, the junction contained 7 bases not matched to a gene. CDR3 nucleotides: TGTGCCAGCAGTTCGCAGGGACAGGCCGACGAGCAGTACTTC. Encoded protein: CASSSQGQADEQYF.

This chain's CDR3 is CASRTGTVNEKLFF. Here the CDR3 DNA reads TGTGCCAGCAGAACCGGGACAGTAAATGAAAAACTGTTTTTT. The rearrangement joins TRBV6-1 to TRBJ1-4, with 7 nucleotides matching TRBD1. This CDR3 is 14 amino acids long. With V trimmed by 6 bases and J by 5 bases, 6 bases remained unmatched. Germline-derived CDR1 and CDR2 are MNHNS and SASEGT.

The V and J genes are TRBV27 and TRBJ2-7, with TRBD2 matching 10 bases. With V trimmed by 5 bases and J by 7 bases, 11 bases remained unmatched. The CDR3 extends over 15 amino acids. The germline gives CDR1 MNHEY, CDR2 SMNVEV (reference sequence). CDR3 in DNA: TGTGCCAGCAGTATTTACAGCGGGAGGGCGGGGGAGCAGTACTTC. This encodes CASSIYSGRAGEQYF.

The chain couples TRBV28 to TRBJ2-7, with D possibly matching TRBD1 (5 bases). Germline V gene lookup returns CDR1 MDHEN and CDR2 SYDVKM. The CDR3 runs to 15 residues. V dropped 5 bases and J dropped 0 bases, with 14 bases sitting between them. The CDR3 here is CASSKLDMLSYEQYF. The CDR3, as DNA: TGTGCCAGCAGTAAATTGGACATGCTCTCCTACGAGCAGTACTTC.